A selection of T cell receptor beta chains follows, all from one sample in a study of blood T cell repertoires in COVID-19. The data were produced by immunoSEQ multiplex PCR, yet TCRdb's version contains in-frame clones alone and is incomplete. The sample shows 200,000 to 300,000 clones, roughly four fifths of them seen only once. Sequenced: peripheral blood. These receptors all stem from a woman aged 80 or older with acute or convalescent COVID-19. Each CDR3 is given without its conserved first and last residue.

>TRBV3-1/TRBV3-2
ASSQRTAYEQY
>TRBV5-6
ASSAGTGVYNEQF
>TRBV7-2
ASSLGSQGGYEQY
>TRBV15
ATSRDTVNSPLH
>TRBV7-2
ASSLGRESGYT
>TRBV6-5
ASRTTGGARTEAF
>TRBV6-2/TRBV6-3
ASSSGTGREKLF
>TRBV5-1
ASSSGQDNSPLH
>TRBV5-6
ASSLSTRDFTDTQY
>TRBV2
ATKGGQGADGYT
>TRBV19
ASSISGETQY
>TRBV29-1
SVEDNRGRNTEAF
>TRBV11-3
ASSLGQGANEQF
>TRBV7-9
ASSSNRGTHRYQETQY
>TRBV2
ASSWLLAASTYNEQF
>TRBV7-9
ASSSRTGNSPLH
>TRBV2
ASSASAGHSPLH
>TRBV7-9
ASSLGLTNGGETQY
>TRBV5-6
ASSSRGQEKLRSPLH